This TCR beta chain was sequenced in a study of blood T cell repertoires in COVID-19. Study overall: The study drew acute and convalescent COVID-19 samples from the United States, Italy and Spain. T cells, B-cell-depleted T cells, or PBMCs supplied cDNA or gDNA.

CDR3 length: 19 amino acids. V was clipped by 3 bases and J by 0 bases; unmatched bases: 10. Germline V gives CDR1 SGHRS, CDR2 YFSETQ. Assay: immunoSEQ multiplex PCR; the TCRdb copy retains only in-frame clones and omits some. This table has about 99,000 clones, approximately 83% appearing once. The rearrangement uses TRBV5-1 and TRBJ2-1, with 12 bases identical to TRBD2. Sequenced sample: peripheral blood. The source is a woman over 75 with active or convalescent COVID-19. The CDR3 protein is CASSSGGTSGQSSYNEQFF. DNA of the CDR3: TGCGCCAGCAGCTCTGGAGGGACTAGCGGGCAGAGCTCCTACAATGAGCAGTTCTTC.